This TCR beta chain emerged from a study of shared clonotypes between healthy human individuals. Study as a whole: CD8 memory received one plate per donor, CD8 naive two, CD4 memory three and CD4 naive three.

Regarding this clone: Its antigen remains unknown.

Notes on the study in general: Non-shared clonotypes showed lower generation probabilities than clonotypes common to all four donors.

Here immunoSEQ multiplex PCR was the method, and the copy in TCRdb shows in-frame clones only, minus some. The data contain roughly 1,500,000 clones, 95% to 99% of them singletons. CD4+ cells were split into CD45RA+ naive and CD45RA-negative memory subsets. V was shortened by 6 bases and J by 0 bases, with 19 bases between the two germline ends. The CDR3 sequence is 16 residues long. Per the germline V gene, CDR1 is SQVTM and CDR2 is ANQGSEA. The V call is TRBV29-1, the J call TRBJ2-3, with a tentative D call TRBD2 (5 bases). The sequence derives from a man aged 25-45 years in good health. The sequenced sample was naive CD4+ T cells sorted from blood. Specified subset: CD45RA+ positively selected. CDR3 sequence reads: CSVRPFLAPSTDTQYF. The CDR3 nucleotides are TGCAGCGTGCGACCATTTTTAGCGCCTAGCACAGATACGCAGTATTTT.